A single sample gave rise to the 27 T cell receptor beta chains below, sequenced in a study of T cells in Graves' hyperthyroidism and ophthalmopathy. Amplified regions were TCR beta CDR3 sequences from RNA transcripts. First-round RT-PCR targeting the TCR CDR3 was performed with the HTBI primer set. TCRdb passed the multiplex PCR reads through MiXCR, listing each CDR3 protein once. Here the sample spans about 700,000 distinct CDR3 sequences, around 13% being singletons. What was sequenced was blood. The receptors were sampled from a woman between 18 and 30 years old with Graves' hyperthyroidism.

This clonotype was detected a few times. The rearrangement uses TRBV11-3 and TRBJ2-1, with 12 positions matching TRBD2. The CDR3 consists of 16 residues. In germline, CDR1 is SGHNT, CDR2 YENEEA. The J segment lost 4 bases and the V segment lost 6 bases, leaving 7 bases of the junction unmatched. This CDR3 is CASSRLAGATYNEQFF. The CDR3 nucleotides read TGTGCCAGCAGTAGACTAGCGGGAGCTACTTACAATGAGCAGTTCTTC.

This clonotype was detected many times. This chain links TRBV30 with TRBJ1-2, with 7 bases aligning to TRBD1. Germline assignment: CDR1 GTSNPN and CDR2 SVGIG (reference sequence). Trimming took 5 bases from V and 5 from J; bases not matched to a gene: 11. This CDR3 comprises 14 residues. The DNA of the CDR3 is TGTGCCTGGTCCCGGGACAGCGGTGTTTATGGCTACACCTTC. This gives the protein CAWSRDSGVYGYTF.

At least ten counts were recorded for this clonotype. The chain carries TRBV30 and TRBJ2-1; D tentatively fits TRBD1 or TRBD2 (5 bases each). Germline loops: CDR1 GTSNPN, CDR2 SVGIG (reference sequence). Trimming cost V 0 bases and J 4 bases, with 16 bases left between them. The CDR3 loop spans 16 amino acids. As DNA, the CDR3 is TGTGCCTGGAGTGTCTCAGCTATGGGGGTTTACAATGAGCAGTTCTTC. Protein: CAWSVSAMGVYNEQFF.

The CDR3 loop reads CASSLASYRNEQFF. CDR3 in DNA: TGTGCCAGCAGTTTAGCGTCGTACCGTAATGAGCAGTTCTTC. This rearrangement joins TRBV28 to TRBJ2-1, with D unresolved. The CDR3 runs 14 residues. Trimming took off 2 bases at V and 7 bases at J, with 12 bases between the two ends. From germline, CDR1 is MDHEN and CDR2 SYDVKM. The full variable domain, completed using reference TRBV28 and TRBJ2-1, is DVKVTQSSRYLVKRTGEKVFLECVQDMDHENMFWYRQDPGLGLRLIYFSYDVKMKEKGDIPEGYSVSREKKERFSLILESASTNQTSMYLCASSLASYRNEQFFGPGTRLTVL.

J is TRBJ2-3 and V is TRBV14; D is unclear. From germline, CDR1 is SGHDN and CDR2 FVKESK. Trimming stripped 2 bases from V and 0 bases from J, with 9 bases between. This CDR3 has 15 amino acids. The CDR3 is CASSQSSSSTDTQYF. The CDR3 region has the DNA TGTGCCAGCAGCCAATCATCCAGTAGCACAGATACGCAGTATTTT. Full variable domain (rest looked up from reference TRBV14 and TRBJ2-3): EAGVTQFPSHSVIEKGQTVTLRCDPISGHDNLYWYRRVMGKEIKFLLHFVKESKQDESGMPNNRFLAERTGGTYSTLKVQPAELEDSGVYFCASSQSSSSTDTQYFGPGTRLTVL.

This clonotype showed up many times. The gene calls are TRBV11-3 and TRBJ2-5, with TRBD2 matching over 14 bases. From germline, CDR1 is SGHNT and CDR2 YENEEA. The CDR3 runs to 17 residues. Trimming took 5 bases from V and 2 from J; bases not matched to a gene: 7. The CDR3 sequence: CASSTWTSGGIQETQYF. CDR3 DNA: TGTGCCAGCAGCACATGGACTAGCGGGGGGATACAAGAGACCCAGTACTTC.

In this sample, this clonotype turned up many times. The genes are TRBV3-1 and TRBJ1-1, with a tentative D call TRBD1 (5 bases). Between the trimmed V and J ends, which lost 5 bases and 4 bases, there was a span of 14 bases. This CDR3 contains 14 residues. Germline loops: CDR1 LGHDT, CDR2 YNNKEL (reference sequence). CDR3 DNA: TGTGCCAGCAGCTACAACAGGCGTGGCACTGAAGCTTTCTTT. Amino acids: CASSYNRRGTEAFF.

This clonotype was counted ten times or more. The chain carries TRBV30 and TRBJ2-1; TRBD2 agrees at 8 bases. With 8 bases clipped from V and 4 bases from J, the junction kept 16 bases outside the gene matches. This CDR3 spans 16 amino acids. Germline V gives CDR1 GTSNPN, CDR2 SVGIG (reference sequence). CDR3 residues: CARSSLAAATYNEQFF. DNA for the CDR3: TGTGCCCGCTCATCACTAGCGGCTGCCACTTACAATGAGCAGTTCTTC. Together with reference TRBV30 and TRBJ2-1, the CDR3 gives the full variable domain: SQTIHQWPATLVQPVGSPLSLECTVEGTSNPNLYWYRQAAGRGLQLLFYSVGIGQISSEVPQNLSASRPQDRQFILSSKKLLLSDSGFYLCARSSLAAATYNEQFFGPGTRLTVL.

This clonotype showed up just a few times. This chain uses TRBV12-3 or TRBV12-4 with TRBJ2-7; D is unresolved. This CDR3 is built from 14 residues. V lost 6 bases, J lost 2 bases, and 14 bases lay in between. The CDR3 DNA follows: TGTGCCAGCAGCCTACGGGCCTCGGCCTACGAGCAGTACTTC. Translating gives CASSLRASAYEQYF.

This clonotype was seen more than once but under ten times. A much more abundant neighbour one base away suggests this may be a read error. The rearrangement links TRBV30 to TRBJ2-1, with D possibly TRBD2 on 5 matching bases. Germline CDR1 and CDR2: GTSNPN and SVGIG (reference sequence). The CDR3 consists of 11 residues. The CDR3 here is CAGSVYNEQFF. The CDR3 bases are TGTGCCGGGAGTGTTTACAATGAGCAGTTCTTC.

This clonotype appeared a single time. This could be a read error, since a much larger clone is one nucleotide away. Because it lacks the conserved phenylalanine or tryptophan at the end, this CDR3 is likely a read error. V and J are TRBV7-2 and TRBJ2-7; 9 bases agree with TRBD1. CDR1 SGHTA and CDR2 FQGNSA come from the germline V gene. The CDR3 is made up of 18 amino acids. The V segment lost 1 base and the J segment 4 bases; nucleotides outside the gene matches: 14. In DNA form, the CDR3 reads TGTGCCAGCAGCTTAGAGGGGGTAATGGGACAGGGTATTTACGAGCAGTACTTG. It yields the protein CASSLEGVMGQGIYEQYL.

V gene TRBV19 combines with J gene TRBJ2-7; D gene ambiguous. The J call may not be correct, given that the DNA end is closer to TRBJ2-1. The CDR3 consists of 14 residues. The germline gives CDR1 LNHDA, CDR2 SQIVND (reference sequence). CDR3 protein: CASSNLGPSYEQFF. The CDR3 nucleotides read TGTGCCAGTAGTAATCTTGGGCCCTCCTACGAGCAGTTCTTC.

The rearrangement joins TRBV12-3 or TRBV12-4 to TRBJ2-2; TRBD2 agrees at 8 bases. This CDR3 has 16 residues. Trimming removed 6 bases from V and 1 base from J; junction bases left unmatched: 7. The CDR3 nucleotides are TGTGCCAGCAGAGACCAGGGACTAGTGAACACCGGGGAGCTGTTTTTT. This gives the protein CASRDQGLVNTGELFF.

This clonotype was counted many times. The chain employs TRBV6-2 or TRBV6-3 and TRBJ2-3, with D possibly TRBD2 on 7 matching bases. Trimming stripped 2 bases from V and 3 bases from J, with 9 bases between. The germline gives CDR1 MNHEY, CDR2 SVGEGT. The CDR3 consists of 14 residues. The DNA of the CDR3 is TGTGCCAGCAGTTACGGGGGGGCGACAGATACGCAGTATTTT. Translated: CASSYGGATDTQYF.

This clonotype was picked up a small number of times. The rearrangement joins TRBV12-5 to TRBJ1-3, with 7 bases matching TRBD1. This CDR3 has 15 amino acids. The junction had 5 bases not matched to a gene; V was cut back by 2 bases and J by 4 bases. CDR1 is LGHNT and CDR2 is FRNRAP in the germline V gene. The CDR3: CASGLPTGFGNTIYF. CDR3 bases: TGTGCTAGTGGTTTGCCGACAGGGTTCGGAAACACCATATATTTT.

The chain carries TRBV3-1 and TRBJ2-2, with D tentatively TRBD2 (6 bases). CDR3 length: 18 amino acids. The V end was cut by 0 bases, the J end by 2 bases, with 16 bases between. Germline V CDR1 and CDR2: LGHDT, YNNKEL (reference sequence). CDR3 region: CASSQDGRLVVNTGELFF. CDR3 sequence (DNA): TGTGCCAGCAGCCAAGATGGGCGACTAGTCGTTAACACCGGGGAGCTGTTTTTT.

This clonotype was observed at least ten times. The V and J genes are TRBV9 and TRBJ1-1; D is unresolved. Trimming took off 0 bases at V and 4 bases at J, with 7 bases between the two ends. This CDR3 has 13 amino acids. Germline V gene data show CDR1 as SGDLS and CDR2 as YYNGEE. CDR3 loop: CASSVVTGTEAFF. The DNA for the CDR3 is TGTGCCAGCAGCGTAGTGACGGGCACTGAAGCTTTCTTT.

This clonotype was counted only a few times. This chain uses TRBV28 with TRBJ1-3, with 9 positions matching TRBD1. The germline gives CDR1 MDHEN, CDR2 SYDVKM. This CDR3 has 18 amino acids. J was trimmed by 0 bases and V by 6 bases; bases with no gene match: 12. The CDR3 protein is CASSKLTGGIPSGNTIYF. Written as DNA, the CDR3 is TGTGCCAGCAGCAAACTAACAGGGGGCATACCCTCTGGAAACACCATATATTTT. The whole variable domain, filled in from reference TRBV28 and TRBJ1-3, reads DVKVTQSSRYLVKRTGEKVFLECVQDMDHENMFWYRQDPGLGLRLIYFSYDVKMKEKGDIPEGYSVSREKKERFSLILESASTNQTSMYLCASSKLTGGIPSGNTIYFGEGSWLTVV.

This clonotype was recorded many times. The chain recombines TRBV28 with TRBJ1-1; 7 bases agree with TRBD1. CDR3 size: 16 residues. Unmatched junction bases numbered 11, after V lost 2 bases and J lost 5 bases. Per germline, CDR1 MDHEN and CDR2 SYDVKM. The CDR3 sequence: CASSLPGAGGVTEAFF. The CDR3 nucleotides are TGTGCCAGCAGTTTACCTGGGGCAGGGGGTGTAACTGAAGCTTTCTTT.

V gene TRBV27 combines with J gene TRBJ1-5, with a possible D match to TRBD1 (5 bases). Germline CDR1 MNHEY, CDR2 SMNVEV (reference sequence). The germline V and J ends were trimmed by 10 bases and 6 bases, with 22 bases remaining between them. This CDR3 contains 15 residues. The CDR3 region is CATPRWGRGGQPQHF. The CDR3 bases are TGTGCCACTCCTCGATGGGGAAGGGGAGGTCAGCCCCAGCATTTT.

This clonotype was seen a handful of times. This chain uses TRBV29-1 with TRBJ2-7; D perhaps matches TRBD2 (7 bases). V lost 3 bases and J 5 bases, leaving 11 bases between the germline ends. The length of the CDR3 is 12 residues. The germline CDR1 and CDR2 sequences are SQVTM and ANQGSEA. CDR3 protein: CSVEGGGDEQYF. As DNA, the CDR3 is TGCAGCGTTGAGGGGGGGGGCGACGAGCAGTACTTC.

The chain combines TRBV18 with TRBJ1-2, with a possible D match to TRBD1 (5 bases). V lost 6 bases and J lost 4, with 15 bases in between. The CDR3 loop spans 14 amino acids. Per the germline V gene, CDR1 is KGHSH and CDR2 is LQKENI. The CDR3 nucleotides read TGTGCCAGCTCGTCCCGGGACCCGGCCTATGGCTACACCTTC. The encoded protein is CASSSRDPAYGYTF.

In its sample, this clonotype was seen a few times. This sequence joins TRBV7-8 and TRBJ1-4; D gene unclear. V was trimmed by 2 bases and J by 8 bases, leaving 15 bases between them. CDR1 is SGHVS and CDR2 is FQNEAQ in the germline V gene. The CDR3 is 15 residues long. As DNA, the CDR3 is TGTGCCAGCAGCTTACTCATCCCCGCCAGGGAAAAACTGTTTTTT. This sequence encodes CASSLLIPAREKLFF.

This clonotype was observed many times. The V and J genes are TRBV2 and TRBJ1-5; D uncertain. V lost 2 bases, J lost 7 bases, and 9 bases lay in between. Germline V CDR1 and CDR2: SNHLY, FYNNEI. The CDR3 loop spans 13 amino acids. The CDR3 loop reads CASSERLDQPQHF. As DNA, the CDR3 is TGTGCCAGCAGTGAACGCTTGGACCAGCCCCAGCATTTT. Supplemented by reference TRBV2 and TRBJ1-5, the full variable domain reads EPEVTQTPSHQVTQMGQEVILRCVPISNHLYFYWYRQILGQKVEFLVSFYNNEISEKSEIFDDQFSVERPDGSNFTLKIRSTKLEDSAMYFCASSERLDQPQHFGDGTRLSIL.

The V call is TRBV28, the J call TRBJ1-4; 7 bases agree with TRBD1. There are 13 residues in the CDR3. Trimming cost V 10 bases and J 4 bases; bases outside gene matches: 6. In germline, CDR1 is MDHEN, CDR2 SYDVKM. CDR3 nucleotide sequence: TGTGCCAACCAGGGGGGATTTAATGAAAAACTGTTTTTT. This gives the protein CANQGGFNEKLFF.

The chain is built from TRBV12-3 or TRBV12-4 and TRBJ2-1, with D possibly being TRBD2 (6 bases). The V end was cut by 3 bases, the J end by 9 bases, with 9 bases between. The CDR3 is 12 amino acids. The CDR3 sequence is CASSFVAVEQFF. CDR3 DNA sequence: TGTGCCAGCAGTTTCGTAGCGGTTGAGCAGTTCTTC.

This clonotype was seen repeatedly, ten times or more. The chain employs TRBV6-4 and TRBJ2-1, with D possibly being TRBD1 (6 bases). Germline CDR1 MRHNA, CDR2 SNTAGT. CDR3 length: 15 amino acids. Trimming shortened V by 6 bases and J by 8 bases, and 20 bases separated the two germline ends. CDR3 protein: CASSPIPGQQHEQFF. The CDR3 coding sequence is TGTGCCAGCAGCCCTATACCGGGACAACAACATGAGCAGTTCTTC.